This is a list of T cell receptor beta chains from one sample in a study of beta chain features in type 1 diabetes. Clones were read by immunoSEQ multiplex PCR, and TCRdb kept only the in-frame ones, dropping some. The sample holds almost 350,000 clones, 7% to 9% seen once. The source material was central memory CD4+ T cells from blood. These receptors were taken from a woman aged 18-30 years in good health. CDR3s include the opening cysteine and the closing phenylalanine or tryptophan. The order of the fields is D gene, J gene, V gene, clone size, CDR3 protein, CDR3 DNA. A D gene is named only where the DNA matches it firmly. Part of the rows lack a size; the others show once, few, many or a class for expanded clones.

>TRBD1|TRBJ1-5|TRBV6-5|NA
CASTTDRGLSQPQHF
TGTGCCAGCACCACCGACAGGGGACTCAGTCAGCCCCAGCATTTT
>TRBD1|TRBJ1-2|TRBV4-2|NA
CASSLDREGYTF
TGTGCCAGCAGCCTCGACAGGGAAGGCTACACCTTC
>NA|TRBJ2-2|TRBV28|few
CASSPIPPGVVPGELFF
TGTGCCAGCAGCCCGATTCCTCCCGGGGTAGTGCCCGGGGAGCTGTTTTTT
>NA|TRBJ2-7|TRBV7-2|NA
CASSYGRFTKQYF
TGTGCCAGCAGCTACGGACGGTTTACGAAGCAGTACTTC
>TRBD1|TRBJ2-5|TRBV27|NA
CASRQGSQETQYF
TGTGCCAGTAGACAGGGGTCCCAAGAGACCCAGTACTTC
>NA|TRBJ2-2|TRBV18|NA
CASSNRVPGELFF
TGTGCCAGCTCAAACAGGGTCCCCGGGGAGCTGTTTTTT
>NA|TRBJ2-1|TRBV27|NA
CASSLRPFYNEQFF
TGTGCCAGCAGTTTACGCCCCTTTTACAATGAGCAGTTCTTC
>NA|TRBJ1-5|TRBV19|NA
CASTGDTLSNQPQHF
TGTGCCAGTACAGGGGACACACTTAGCAATCAGCCCCAGCATTTT
>NA|TRBJ2-1|TRBV9|few
CASSAGVGEQFF
TGTGCCAGCAGCGCAGGGGTTGGTGAGCAGTTCTTC
>NA|TRBJ1-1|TRBV10-3|few
CAISWDTMAREAFF
TGTGCCATCAGCTGGGACACGATGGCCAGAGAGGCTTTCTTT
>NA|TRBJ1-5|TRBV18|NA
CASSPESNQPQHF
TGTGCCAGCTCACCTGAGAGCAATCAGCCCCAGCATTTT
>TRBD1|TRBJ2-7|TRBV6-6|NA
CASSPGQGIYEQYF
TGTGCCAGCAGCCCGGGACAGGGAATTTACGAGCAGTACTTC
>TRBD1|TRBJ2-7|TRBV15|few
CATSPDRESSYEQYF
TGTGCCACCAGCCCCGACAGGGAGAGCTCCTACGAGCAGTACTTC
>TRBD2|TRBJ2-1|TRBV6-5|few
CASSPRGTRGNEQFF
TGTGCCAGCAGCCCTAGGGGGACTAGAGGCAATGAGCAGTTCTTC
>NA|TRBJ2-3|TRBV7-2|many
CASSILGDTQYF
TGTGCCAGCAGCATTTTGGGGGATACGCAGTATTTT
>NA|TRBJ2-1|TRBV9|few
CASSFSWSYNEQFF
TGTGCCAGCAGCTTTAGTTGGAGCTACAATGAGCAGTTCTTC
>TRBD2|TRBJ2-7|TRBV6-1|few
CASSAHILAAYEQYF
TGTGCCAGCAGTGCCCATATACTAGCGGCGTACGAGCAGTACTTC
>TRBD2|TRBJ2-1|TRBV11-2|many
CASRARLAGHNEQFF
TGTGCCAGCCGCGCTCGTTTAGCGGGCCACAATGAGCAGTTCTTC
>TRBD1|TRBJ1-3|TRBV18|few
CASSPMYTGGAIFGNTIYF
TGTGCCAGCTCACCGATGTATACAGGGGGCGCAATTTTTGGAAACACCATATATTTT
>TRBD1|TRBJ1-4|TRBV18|few
CASSPLTTGLAELFF
TGTGCCAGCTCACCACTCACGACAGGGCTGGCGGAACTGTTTTTT
>TRBD1|TRBJ1-2|TRBV27|NA
CASSYRGLYGYTF
TGTGCCAGCAGTTACAGGGGACTATATGGCTACACCTTC
>NA|TRBJ2-2|TRBV7-2|NA
CASKLAIANTGELFF
TGTGCCAGCAAGCTAGCCATCGCGAACACCGGGGAGCTGTTTTTT
>NA|TRBJ2-7|TRBV7-8|NA
CASSPRSGEQYF
TGTGCCAGCAGCCCTCGTTCGGGCGAGCAGTACTTC
>NA|TRBJ2-7|TRBV19|NA
CASSSDSDEQYF
TGTGCCAGTAGTTCGGACAGTGACGAGCAGTACTTC